These T cell receptor beta chains were read from a single sample in a study of PD-1 blockade in mismatch repair-deficient tumors. The antigens these receptors bind are not known. Clones were read by immunoSEQ multiplex PCR, and TCRdb kept only the in-frame ones, dropping some. This table has over 9,000 clones, 75% to 95% appearing once. Source: cells cultured in vitro, taken from a patient treated with pembrolizumab. The receptors were gathered from an adult with mismatch repair-deficient cancer. CDR3s include the opening cysteine and the closing phenylalanine or tryptophan. D genes are given only for firm matches. Rows give clone size only sometimes, using once, few, many, or a class for an expanded clone.

D gene,J gene,CDR3 length,V gene,clone size,CDR3 DNA,CDR3 protein
-,TRBJ2-3,11,TRBV28,-,TGTGCCAGCGCGCTAGTAGATACGCAGTATTTT,CASALVDTQYF
-,TRBJ1-5,16,TRBV28,-,TGTGCCAGCAGTCCCCACGAGACAGGCAACAATCAGCCCCAGCATTTT,CASSPHETGNNQPQHF
-,TRBJ2-1,14,TRBV7-2,-,TGTGCCAGCAGCTTAGCGCAACCGGGGAATGAGCAGTTCTTC,CASSLAQPGNEQFF
TRBD1,TRBJ2-4,12,TRBV29-1,-,TGCAGCGTAACACCCGACAGGGACATTCAGTACTTC,CSVTPDRDIQYF
-,TRBJ2-5,12,TRBV6-6,-,TGTGCCAGCAGCGGCGGGCGGGAGACCCAGTACTTC,CASSGGRETQYF
-,TRBJ1-1,15,TRBV6-1,-,TGTGCCAGCAGTGAAGCGCACGGAAGGGGCACTGAAGCTTTCTTT,CASSEAHGRGTEAFF
TRBD1,TRBJ1-2,14,TRBV5-1,-,TGCGCCAGCAGCTTGGAAACAGGGGGCTTGGGCTACACCTTC,CASSLETGGLGYTF
TRBD1,TRBJ1-6,16,TRBV28,-,TGTGCCAGCAGTAAGGCTTCCGGGACAGGAAATTCACCCCTCCACTTT,CASSKASGTGNSPLHF
TRBD1,TRBJ1-4,13,TRBV6-1,-,TGTGCCAGTTACCGGGACAGGGCCGGAAAACTGTTTTTT,CASYRDRAGKLFF
TRBD2,TRBJ2-7,14,TRBV18,-,TGTGCCAGCTCACCATCTGCGGGAGGTTACGAGCAGTACTTC,CASSPSAGGYEQYF
-,TRBJ1-1,14,TRBV5-1,-,TGCGCCAGCAGCTTGGCGGCAGGGACCACTGAAGCTTTCTTT,CASSLAAGTTEAFF
TRBD2,TRBJ2-3,16,TRBV7-9,-,TGTGCCAGCAGCTTAACGAGCGGGAGAAGTGCAGATACGCAGTATTTT,CASSLTSGRSADTQYF
-,TRBJ2-5,12,TRBV19,-,TGTGCCAGTAGTATAGATGGGGAGACCCAGTACTTC,CASSIDGETQYF
-,TRBJ2-5,11,TRBV5-5,-,TGTGCCAGCAGCTTGCTCGAGACCCAGTACTTC,CASSLLETQYF
-,TRBJ2-1,11,TRBV20-1,-,TGCAGTGCTAGAGAGACAGTTGAGCAGTTCTTC,CSARETVEQFF
-,TRBJ2-1,13,TRBV2,-,TGTGCCAGCAGCGGACCTTCGGGCAATGAGCAGTTCTTC,CASSGPSGNEQFF
TRBD2,TRBJ2-7,15,TRBV19,-,TGTGCCAGTAGTGGCGGGCTAGCGGCCTCCTACGAGCAGTACTTC,CASSGGLAASYEQYF
-,TRBJ1-1,13,TRBV9,-,TGTGCCAGCAGCCTCCCCGGGGTCACTGAAGCTTTCTTT,CASSLPGVTEAFF
-,TRBJ1-1,11,TRBV19,-,TGTGCCAGTAGTCTGGGGACTGAAGCTTTCTTT,CASSLGTEAFF
TRBD2,TRBJ2-7,14,TRBV28,few,TGTGCCAGCAGCAATTTAGCGGGAGCCCGCGAGCAGTACTTC,CASSNLAGAREQYF
TRBD2,TRBJ2-1,15,TRBV4-2,-,TGTGCCAGCAGCCAAAGGCCCTCACGGGGGGATGAGCAGTTCTTC,CASSQRPSRGDEQFF
TRBD2,TRBJ2-3,16,TRBV6-4,-,TGTGCCAGCAGTGAGATGACTAGCGGGAATCTAGATACGCAGTATTTT,CASSEMTSGNLDTQYF
-,TRBJ1-2,12,TRBV7-2,-,TGTGCCAGCAGCTTAGTAGGCTATGGCTACACCTTC,CASSLVGYGYTF
TRBD1,TRBJ2-5,13,TRBV27,-,TGTGCCAGCAGATCGACAGGGACGGAGACCCAGTACTTC,CASRSTGTETQYF
-,TRBJ2-3,16,TRBV7-8,few,TGTGCCAGCAACCCCCAGTGGATGATGAGCACAGATACGCAGTATTTT,CASNPQWMMSTDTQYF
TRBD2,TRBJ2-1,16,TRBV7-8,-,TGTGCCAGCAGCTTTCCGGGACTAGCGTCAGACAATGAGCAGTTCTTC,CASSFPGLASDNEQFF
TRBD2,TRBJ2-5,16,TRBV5-1,-,TGCGCCAGCAGCACAGGACTAGCGGGAGGGCCTGAGACCCAGTACTTC,CASSTGLAGGPETQYF
-,TRBJ2-5,14,TRBV28,-,TGTGCCAGCAGGGGCGGACAAGCACAAGAGACCCAGTACTTC,CASRGGQAQETQYF
-,TRBJ1-2,13,TRBV2,-,TGTGCCAGCAGTTTCCAGGGGAACTATGGCTACACCTTC,CASSFQGNYGYTF
-,TRBJ2-2,16,TRBV5-1,-,TGCGCCAGCAGTTTCGGACCGGGGAACAGAGGCGGGGAGCTGTTTTTT,CASSFGPGNRGGELFF
-,TRBJ2-1,13,TRBV5-1,once,TGCGCCAGCAGCTTGGCCGGGGGAATAGAGCAGTTCTTC,CASSLAGGIEQFF
-,TRBJ1-2,14,TRBV2,few,TGTGCCAGCAAGGGGCAGGCGTTAAACTATGGCTACACCTTC,CASKGQALNYGYTF
-,TRBJ2-1,11,TRBV5-4,few,TGTGCCAGCAGCTTCGTTAATGAGCAGTTCTTC,CASSFVNEQFF
TRBD2,TRBJ2-7,13,TRBV28,-,TGTGCCAGCACTGCTAGCGGGCATGGCGAGCAGTACTTC,CASTASGHGEQYF
-,TRBJ2-7,18,TRBV2,-,TGTGCCAGCAGCACCGCGGGGACCCCGAACCCCCGCTCCTACGAGCAGTACTTC,CASSTAGTPNPRSYEQYF
-,TRBJ1-2,12,TRBV28,once,TGTGCCAGCAGTCAAGGGCTCTATGGCTACACCTTC,CASSQGLYGYTF
-,TRBJ2-1,15,TRBV7-2,-,TGTGCCAGCTCCGCGGGGTGGGGCTCCTACAATGAGCAGTTCTTC,CASSAGWGSYNEQFF
TRBD1,TRBJ1-2,17,TRBV5-1,-,TGCGCCAGCAGCGGGCCGGGGACAGGGGAAGGCGGCTATGGCTACACCTTC,CASSGPGTGEGGYGYTF
TRBD2,TRBJ2-3,14,TRBV29-1,-,TGCAGCGTTAGTAGCGGGAGGGTGACAGATACGCAGTATTTT,CSVSSGRVTDTQYF
-,TRBJ1-1,16,TRBV7-8,-,TGTGCCAGCAGCTCCTCCTCTACAAGGGCGAGGACTGAAGCTTTCTTT,CASSSSSTRARTEAFF
-,TRBJ1-4,14,TRBV9,-,TGTGCCAGCAGCGCGGGAGGAACTAATGAAAAACTGTTTTTT,CASSAGGTNEKLFF
-,TRBJ2-7,14,TRBV10-2,-,TGCGCCAGCGGGGTGGGGGATATCATCTACGAGCAGTACTTC,CASGVGDIIYEQYF
-,TRBJ2-7,14,TRBV5-1,-,TGCGCCAGCAGGGCGGGACTCGGCACCGTGGGGCAGTACTTC,CASRAGLGTVGQYF
-,TRBJ1-2,12,TRBV6-1,-,TGTGCCAGCAGTCAACAGCTCTATGGCTACACCTTC,CASSQQLYGYTF
-,TRBJ2-7,12,TRBV7-9,-,TGTGCCAGCGGTGGTCGAGCCTACGAGCAGTACTTC,CASGGRAYEQYF
-,TRBJ2-7,11,TRBV29-1,once,TGCAGCGCCGGGACCGTTCTCGAGCAGTACTTC,CSAGTVLEQYF
-,TRBJ1-2,16,TRBV9,-,TGTGCCAGCAGCCCGCGCCTCTCCGAAGCTTACTATGGCTACACCTTC,CASSPRLSEAYYGYTF
-,TRBJ2-3,15,TRBV5-1,once,TGCGCCAGCAGTAAAATTGGAGAACTCACAGATACGCAGTATTTT,CASSKIGELTDTQYF
TRBD2,TRBJ2-1,16,TRBV27,-,TGTGCCAGCAGTCCCCTTGGGCCGGGACTAAACAATGAGCAGTTCTTC,CASSPLGPGLNNEQFF
-,TRBJ1-5,15,TRBV28,-,TGTGCCAGCAGTTCGCCCTTAGGCAGTAGTTGGCCCCAGCATTTT,CASSSPLGSSWPQHF
-,TRBJ1-5,13,TRBV18,-,TGTGCCAGCTCACGGGCGGAGAATCAGCCCCAGCATTTT,CASSRAENQPQHF
TRBD2,TRBJ2-3,14,TRBV5-1,-,TGCGCCAGCAGCGACGCGGGAGGTTCAGATACGCAGTATTTT,CASSDAGGSDTQYF
-,TRBJ2-3,14,TRBV18,-,TGTGCCAGCTCATTTGCCTGGGCCCAAGATACGCAGTATTTT,CASSFAWAQDTQYF
TRBD2,TRBJ2-1,16,TRBV15,-,TGTGCCACCAGTCGCACTAGCGGGATCTCCTACAATGAGCAGTTCTTC,CATSRTSGISYNEQFF
-,TRBJ1-2,15,TRBV30,-,TGTGCCTGGAGTGCCGCGGGGTTCGGGGCTTATGGCTACACCTTC,CAWSAAGFGAYGYTF
-,TRBJ1-2,12,TRBV29-1,-,TGCAGCGTTCGGACAGAAAACTATGGCTACACCTTC,CSVRTENYGYTF
-,TRBJ2-2,15,TRBV5-1,-,TGCGCCAGCAGCTTGTTCGGGGGAAACACCGGGGAGCTGTTTTTT,CASSLFGGNTGELFF
TRBD1,TRBJ1-5,14,TRBV28,-,TGTGCCACCTTCGGGACAGGGGGCAATCAGCCCCAGCATTTT,CATFGTGGNQPQHF
-,TRBJ1-2,15,TRBV5-4,-,TGTGCCAGCACTCTAGTGGGGCAGGGTCTGCGTGGCTACACCTTC,CASTLVGQGLRGYTF